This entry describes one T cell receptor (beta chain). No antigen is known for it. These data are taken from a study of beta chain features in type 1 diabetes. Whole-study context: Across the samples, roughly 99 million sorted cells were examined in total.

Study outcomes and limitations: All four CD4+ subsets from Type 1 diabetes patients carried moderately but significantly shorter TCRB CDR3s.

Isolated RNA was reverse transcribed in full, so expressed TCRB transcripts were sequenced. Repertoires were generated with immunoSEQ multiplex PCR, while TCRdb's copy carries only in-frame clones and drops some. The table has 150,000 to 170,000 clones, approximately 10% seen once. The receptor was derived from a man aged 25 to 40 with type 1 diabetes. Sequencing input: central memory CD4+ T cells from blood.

CDR3: CSAIPGGSSYEQYF. CDR3 in DNA: TGCAGCGCCATACCGGGGGGGAGCTCCTACGAGCAGTACTTC. V and J are TRBV29-1 and TRBJ2-7; 8 bases are a match to TRBD2. The CDR3 sequence is 14 residues long. Trimming at V came to 7 bases and at J to 0 bases, leaving 8 bases not matched to a gene. Germline V gene data show CDR1 as SQVTM and CDR2 as ANQGSEA.